This T cell receptor (beta chain) was sequenced for a study of T cells after yellow fever vaccination. Germline CDR1 KGHSH, CDR2 LQKENI. The CDR3 consists of 13 residues. V dropped 4 bases and J dropped 6; count of bases not matched to a gene: 3. Many counts were recorded for this clonotype. TCRdb re-called the 5' RACE reads with MiXCR, one entry per CDR3 protein. The table records approximately 120,000 distinct CDR3 sequences, 6% to 8% of them present only once. The clonotype comes from a man aged 18 to 30 who received the YFV17D yellow fever vaccine. The chain is built from TRBV18 and TRBJ2-3; 8 nucleotides align to TRBD2. The source material was CD4+ T cells sorted from PBMCs, sampled roughly 10 days after the first yellow fever vaccination. The CDR3 coding sequence is TGTGCCAGCTCACTAGCGGGGATGGATACGCAGTATTTT. Residues: CASSLAGMDTQYF.